The entry that follows covers one TCR beta chain sequence. Its antigen is unknown. Relative to the germline gene, one junction end is altered; a read error may explain this. This record belongs to a study of T cell responses to AZD1222 COVID-19 vaccine. General study points: Among those given AZD1222, only five to seven were seropositive at baseline. Unmutated variant regions are reportedly the target of nearly half of TCRs that are spike-specific. Spike was spanned by vaccine-associated CD4 TCRs, with dominance at 160-218 and 743-854. Repertoire collection took place solely once the T cell response had peaked.

Per the germline V gene, CDR1 is LGHDT and CDR2 is YNNKEL (reference sequence). This CDR3 is built from 15 residues. Assay: immunoSEQ multiplex PCR; the TCRdb copy retains only in-frame clones and omits some. The sample has under 150,000 clones; 92% are singletons. Source: peripheral blood, taken 28 days after the second AZD1222 dose. The chain combines TRBV3-1 (or the pseudogene TRBV3-2) with TRBJ2-7, with D possibly matching TRBD2 (5 bases). The receptor was isolated from an adult who received the AZD1222 COVID-19 vaccine. CDR3 in DNA: TGTGCCAGCAGCCAAGTTAGGAGAGGCTTGGGAGAGCAGCACTTC. It encodes CASSQVRRGLGEQHF.